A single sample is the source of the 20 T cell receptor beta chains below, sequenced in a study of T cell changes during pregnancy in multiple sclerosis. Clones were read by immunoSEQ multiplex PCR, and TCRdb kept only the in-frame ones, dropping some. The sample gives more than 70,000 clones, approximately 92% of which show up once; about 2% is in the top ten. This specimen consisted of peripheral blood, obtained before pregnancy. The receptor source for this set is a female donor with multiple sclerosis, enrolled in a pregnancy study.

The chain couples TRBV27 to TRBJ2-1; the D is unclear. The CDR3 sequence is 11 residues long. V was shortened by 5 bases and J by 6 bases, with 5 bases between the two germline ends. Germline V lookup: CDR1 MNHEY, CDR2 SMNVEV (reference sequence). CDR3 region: CASSLSNEQFF. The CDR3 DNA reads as TGTGCCAGCAGTCTCAGCAATGAGCAGTTCTTC.

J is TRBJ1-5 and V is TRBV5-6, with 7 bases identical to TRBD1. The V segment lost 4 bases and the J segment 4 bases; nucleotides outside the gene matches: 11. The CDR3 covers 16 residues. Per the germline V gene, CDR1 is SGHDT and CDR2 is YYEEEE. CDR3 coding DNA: TGTGCCAGCAGCCGGGGAGACAGGGCGAGGAATCAGCCCCAGCATTTT. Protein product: CASSRGDRARNQPQHF.

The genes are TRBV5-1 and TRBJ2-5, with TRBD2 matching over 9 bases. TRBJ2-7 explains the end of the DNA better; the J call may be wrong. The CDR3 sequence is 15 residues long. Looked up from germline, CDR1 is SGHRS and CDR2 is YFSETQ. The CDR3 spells CASSELTSGNYEQYF. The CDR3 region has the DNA TGCGCCAGCAGCGAACTGACTAGCGGCAATTACGAGCAGTACTTC.

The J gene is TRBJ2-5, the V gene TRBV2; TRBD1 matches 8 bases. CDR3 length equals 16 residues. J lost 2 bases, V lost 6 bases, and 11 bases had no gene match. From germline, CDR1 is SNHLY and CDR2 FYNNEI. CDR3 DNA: TGTGCCAGCAGCAAACCGGGACAGGTATTTCAAGAGACCCAGTACTTC. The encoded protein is CASSKPGQVFQETQYF.

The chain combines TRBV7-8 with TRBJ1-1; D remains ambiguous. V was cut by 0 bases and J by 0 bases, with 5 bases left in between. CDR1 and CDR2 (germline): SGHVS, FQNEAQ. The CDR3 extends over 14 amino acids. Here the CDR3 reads CASSLANLNTEAFF. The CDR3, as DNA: TGTGCCAGCAGCTTAGCCAATCTGAACACTGAAGCTTTCTTT.

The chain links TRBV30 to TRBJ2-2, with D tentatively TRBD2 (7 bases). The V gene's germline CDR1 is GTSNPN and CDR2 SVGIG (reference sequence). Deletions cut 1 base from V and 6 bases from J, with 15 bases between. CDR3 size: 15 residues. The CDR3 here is CAWSGTRGGPGELFF. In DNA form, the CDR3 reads TGTGCCTGGAGTGGGACTAGGGGGGGTCCCGGGGAGCTGTTTTTT. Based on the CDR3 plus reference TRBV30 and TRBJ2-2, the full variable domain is SQTIHQWPATLVQPVGSPLSLECTVEGTSNPNLYWYRQAAGRGLQLLFYSVGIGQISSEVPQNLSASRPQDRQFILSSKKLLLSDSGFYLCAWSGTRGGPGELFFGEGSRLTVL.

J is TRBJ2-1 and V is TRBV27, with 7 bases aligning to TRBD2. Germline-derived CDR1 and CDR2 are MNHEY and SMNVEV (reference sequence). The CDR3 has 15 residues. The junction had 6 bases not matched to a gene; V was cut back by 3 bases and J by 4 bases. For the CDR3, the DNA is TGTGCCAGCAGTTTTGGAGGGAGGGTGTACAATGAGCAGTTCTTC. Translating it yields CASSFGGRVYNEQFF.

DNA for the CDR3: TGCGCCAGCAGCCAAGAGGGACTAAGCGGGGAGACCCAGTACTTC. Translation: CASSQEGLSGETQYF. The chain links TRBV4-3 to TRBJ2-5; 7 positions match TRBD2. Germline V lookup: CDR1 LGHNA, CDR2 YSLEER. The CDR3 has 15 residues. Trimming took 0 bases from V and 5 from J; bases not matched to a gene: 6.

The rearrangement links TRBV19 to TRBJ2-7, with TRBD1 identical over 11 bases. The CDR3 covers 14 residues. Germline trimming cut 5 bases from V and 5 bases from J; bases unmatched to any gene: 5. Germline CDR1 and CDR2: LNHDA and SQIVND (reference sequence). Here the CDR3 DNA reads TGTGCCAGTAGTCTTGGGACAGGGGGTAACGAGCAGTACTTC. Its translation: CASSLGTGGNEQYF.

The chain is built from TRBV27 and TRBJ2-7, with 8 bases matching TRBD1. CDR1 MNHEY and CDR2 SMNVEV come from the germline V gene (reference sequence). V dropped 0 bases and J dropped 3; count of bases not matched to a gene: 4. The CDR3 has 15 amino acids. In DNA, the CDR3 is TGTGCCAGCAGTTTATCCCCACAGGGGGTCTACGAGCAGTACTTC. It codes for CASSLSPQGVYEQYF.

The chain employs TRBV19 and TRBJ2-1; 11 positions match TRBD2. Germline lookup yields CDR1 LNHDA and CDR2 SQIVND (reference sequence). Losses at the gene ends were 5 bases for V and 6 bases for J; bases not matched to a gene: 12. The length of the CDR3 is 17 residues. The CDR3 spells CASSHGLAGTTFNEQFF. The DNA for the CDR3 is TGTGCCAGTAGTCATGGACTAGCGGGTACGACATTCAATGAGCAGTTCTTC.

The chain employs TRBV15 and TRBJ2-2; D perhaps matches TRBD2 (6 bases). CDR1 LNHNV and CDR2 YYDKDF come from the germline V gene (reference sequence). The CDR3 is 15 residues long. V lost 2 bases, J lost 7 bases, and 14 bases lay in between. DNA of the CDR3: TGTGCCACCAGCAGAACGGGACTTGCGGACGGGGAGCTGTTTTTT. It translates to CATSRTGLADGELFF.

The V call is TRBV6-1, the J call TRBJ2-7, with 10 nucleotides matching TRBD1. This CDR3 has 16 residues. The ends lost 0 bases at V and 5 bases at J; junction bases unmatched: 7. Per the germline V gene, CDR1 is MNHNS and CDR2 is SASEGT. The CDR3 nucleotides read TGTGCCAGCAGTGAAGCCATCGGACAGGGGGTCCACGAGCAGTACTTC. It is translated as CASSEAIGQGVHEQYF.

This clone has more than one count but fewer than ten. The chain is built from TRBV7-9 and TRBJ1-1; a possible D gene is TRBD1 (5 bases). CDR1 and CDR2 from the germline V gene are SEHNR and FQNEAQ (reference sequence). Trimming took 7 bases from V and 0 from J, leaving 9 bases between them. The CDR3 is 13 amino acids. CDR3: CASNGHVNTEAFF. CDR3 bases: TGTGCCAGCAACGGACACGTGAACACTGAAGCTTTCTTT.

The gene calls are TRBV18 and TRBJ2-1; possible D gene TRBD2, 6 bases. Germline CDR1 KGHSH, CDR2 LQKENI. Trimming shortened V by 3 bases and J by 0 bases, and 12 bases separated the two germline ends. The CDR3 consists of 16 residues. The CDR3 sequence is CASSPPGVSSYNEQFF. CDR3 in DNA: TGTGCCAGCTCACCCCCGGGGGTCAGCTCCTACAATGAGCAGTTCTTC.

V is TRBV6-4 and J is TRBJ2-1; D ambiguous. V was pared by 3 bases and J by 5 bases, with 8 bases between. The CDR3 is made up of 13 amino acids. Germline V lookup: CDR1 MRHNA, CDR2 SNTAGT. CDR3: CASSDSSNNEQFF. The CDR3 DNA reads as TGTGCCAGCAGTGATTCTAGTAACAATGAGCAGTTCTTC.

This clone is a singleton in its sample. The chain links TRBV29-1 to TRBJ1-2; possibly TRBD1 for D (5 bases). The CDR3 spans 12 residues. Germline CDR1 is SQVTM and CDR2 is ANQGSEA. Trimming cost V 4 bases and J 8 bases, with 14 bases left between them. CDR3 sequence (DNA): TGCAGCGTTGGGTCTGGGGCTAGGGGCTACACCTTC. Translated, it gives CSVGSGARGYTF.

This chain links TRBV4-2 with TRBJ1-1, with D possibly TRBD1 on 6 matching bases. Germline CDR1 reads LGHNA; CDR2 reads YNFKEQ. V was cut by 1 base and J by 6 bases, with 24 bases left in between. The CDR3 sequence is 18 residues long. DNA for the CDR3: TGTGCCAGCAGCCAAGTGCTTTATTTAGAACCCGGACAGCCTGAAGCTTTCTTT. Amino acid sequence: CASSQVLYLEPGQPEAFF.

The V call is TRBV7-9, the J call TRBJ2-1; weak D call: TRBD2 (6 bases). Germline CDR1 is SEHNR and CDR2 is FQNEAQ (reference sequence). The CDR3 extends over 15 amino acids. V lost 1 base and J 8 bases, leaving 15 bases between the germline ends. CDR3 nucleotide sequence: TGTGCCAGCAGCTTAGTCCTTACTAGCTTGGATGAGCAGTTCTTC. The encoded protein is CASSLVLTSLDEQFF.

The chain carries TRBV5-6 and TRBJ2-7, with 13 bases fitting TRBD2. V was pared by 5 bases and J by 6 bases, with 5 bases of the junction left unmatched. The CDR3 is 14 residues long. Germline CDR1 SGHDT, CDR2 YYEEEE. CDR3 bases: TGTGCCAGCAGTTACGGACTAGCGGGAGTCGAGCAGTACTTC. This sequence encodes CASSYGLAGVEQYF.